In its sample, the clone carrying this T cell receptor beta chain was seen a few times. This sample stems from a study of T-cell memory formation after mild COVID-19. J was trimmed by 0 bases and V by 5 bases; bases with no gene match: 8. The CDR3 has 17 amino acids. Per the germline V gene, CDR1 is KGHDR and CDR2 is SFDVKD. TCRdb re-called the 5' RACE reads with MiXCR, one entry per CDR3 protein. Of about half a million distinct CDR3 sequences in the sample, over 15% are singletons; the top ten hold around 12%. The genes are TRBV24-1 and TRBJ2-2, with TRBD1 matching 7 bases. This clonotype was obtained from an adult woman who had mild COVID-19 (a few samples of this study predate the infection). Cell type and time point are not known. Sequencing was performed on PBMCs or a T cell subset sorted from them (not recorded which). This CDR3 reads CATSAWDRGANTGELFF. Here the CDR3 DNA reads TGTGCCACCAGTGCCTGGGACAGAGGAGCGAACACCGGGGAGCTGTTTTTT.